This T cell receptor beta chain was sequenced during a study of CD8 T cells in ankylosing spondylitis (dated by TCRdb to the late 2010s). About the investigation overall: The study set out to find disease-linked TCR variants by profiling T cell receptor beta repertoires in ankylosing spondylitis patients and healthy donors. The full study cohort was made up of roughly 25 ankylosing spondylitis patients and 108 healthy donors. Peripheral blood samples were taken, and synovial fluid was additionally collected from ankylosing spondylitis patients. What the study reported, not specific to this receptor: Significant enrichment of the disease-linked clones was reported in matched synovial fluid samples from ankylosing spondylitis patients. In peripheral blood, the disease-linked clones were found at relatively low frequencies and had a CD8+ phenotype. Some motif variants were previously reported in synovial fluid and blood of reactive arthritis patients, suggesting common disease-initiation mechanisms. A TCR beta motif made up of seven or eight highly homologous amino acid variants appeared to be characteristic of blood from ankylosing spondylitis patients.

This clonotype was found a few times. Its antigen is not yet known. Within one base of it there is no much larger clone, and no base qualities were kept. V and J lose 0 bases and 5 bases, and a span of 11 bases separates them. The germline V gene encodes CDR1 SGHVS and CDR2 FNYEAQ. The cysteine opens and the phenylalanine closes a CDR3 of 14 amino acids. Only the CDR3 region is kept as DNA, spanning 42 bases read in frame from base 1. This sample was sequenced with an Illumina HiSeq 2500. TCR beta libraries were prepared by quantitative 5'-RACE with molecular barcodes. Under the source paper's analysis protocol: To identify disease-linked TCR variants, a new computational method was used, one built on a probabilistic model of VDJ rearrangement. TCRdb reran the public reads through fastp at Q25 and MiXCR, keeping productive beta chains. Entries that share a CDR3 protein sequence are merged under the most common genes and DNA. These V and J calls originate from TCRdb's pipeline instead of the authors' own analysis. This sample is represented by about 210,000 distinct CDR3 sequences; approximately 8% of them were singletons. The ten largest make up around 4.9% of the sample.

The sequenced sample was blood, either unsorted or a sorted T cell fraction (not recorded which). The rearranged segments are TRBV7-6 and TRBJ2-7, with TRBD1 tentatively as D gene (6 bases match). The sequence derives from a female donor with ankylosing spondylitis or in good health (not recorded which). CDR3 loop: CASSLAPGANEQYF. DNA sequence: TGTGCCAGCAGCTTAGCGCCAGGGGCCAACGAGCAGTACTTC. Outside the CDR3, residues come from the reference TRBV7-6 and TRBJ2-7 proteins, so the full variable domain is: GAGVSQSPRYKVTKRGQDVALRCDPISGHVSLYWYRQALGQGPEFLTYFNYEAQQDKSGLPNDRFSAERPEGSISTLTIQRTEQRDSAMYRCASSLAPGANEQYFGPGTRLTVT.